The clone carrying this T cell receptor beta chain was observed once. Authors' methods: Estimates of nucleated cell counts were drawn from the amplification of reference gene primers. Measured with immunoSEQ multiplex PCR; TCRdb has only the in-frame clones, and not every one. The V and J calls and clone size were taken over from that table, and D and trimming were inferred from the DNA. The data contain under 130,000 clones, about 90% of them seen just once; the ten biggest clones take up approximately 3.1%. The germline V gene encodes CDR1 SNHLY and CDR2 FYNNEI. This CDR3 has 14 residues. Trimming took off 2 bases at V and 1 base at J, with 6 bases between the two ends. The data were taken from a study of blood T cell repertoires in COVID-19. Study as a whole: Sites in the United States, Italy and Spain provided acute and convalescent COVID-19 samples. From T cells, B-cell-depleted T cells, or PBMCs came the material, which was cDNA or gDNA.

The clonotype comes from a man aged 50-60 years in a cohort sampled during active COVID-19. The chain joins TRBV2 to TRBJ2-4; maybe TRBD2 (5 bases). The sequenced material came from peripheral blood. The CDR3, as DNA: TGTGCCAGCAGTGAAAGGGAGGCCAAAAACATTCAGTACTTC. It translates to CASSEREAKNIQYF.